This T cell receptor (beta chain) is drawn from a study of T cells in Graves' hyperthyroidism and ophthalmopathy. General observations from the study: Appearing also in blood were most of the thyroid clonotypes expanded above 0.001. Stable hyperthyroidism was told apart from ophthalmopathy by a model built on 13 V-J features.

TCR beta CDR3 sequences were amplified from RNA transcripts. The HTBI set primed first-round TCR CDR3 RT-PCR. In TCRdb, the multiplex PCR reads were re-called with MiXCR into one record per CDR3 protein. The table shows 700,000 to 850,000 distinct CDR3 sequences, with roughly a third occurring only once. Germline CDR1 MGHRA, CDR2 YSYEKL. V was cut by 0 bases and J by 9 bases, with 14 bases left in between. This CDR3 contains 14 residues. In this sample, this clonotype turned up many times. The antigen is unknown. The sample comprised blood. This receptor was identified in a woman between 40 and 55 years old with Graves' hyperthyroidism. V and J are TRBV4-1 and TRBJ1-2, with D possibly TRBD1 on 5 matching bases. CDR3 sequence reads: CASSQEAGQNRYTF. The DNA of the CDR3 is TGCGCCAGCAGCCAAGAGGCAGGGCAAAATCGCTACACCTTC.